This T cell receptor (beta chain) was captured in a study of blood T cell repertoires in COVID-19. In the study overall: Samples taken during acute and convalescent COVID-19 were collected in the United States, Italy and Spain. The cDNA or gDNA used as material had been derived from T cells, B-cell-depleted T cells, or PBMCs.

V gave up 4 bases and J gave up 3 bases, with 12 bases separating them. Germline V gene data show CDR1 as LNHDA and CDR2 as SQIVND (reference sequence). CDR3 length equals 14 residues. In the original analysis: Nucleated cell counts were estimated from reference gene primer amplification. Generated by immunoSEQ multiplex PCR, the TCRdb table keeps only in-frame clones and is missing some. The DNA was the basis for D and trimming; V, J and clone size are from that table. The sample records around 26,000 clones, roughly 92% being singletons. The TCR sequence derives from a human donor in a cohort sampled during active COVID-19. Source material: peripheral blood. J is TRBJ1-2 and V is TRBV19, with D possibly being TRBD1 (5 bases). The CDR3 loop is CASSNLDRDYGYTF. CDR3 DNA: TGTGCCAGTAGTAACCTCGACAGAGACTATGGCTACACCTTC.